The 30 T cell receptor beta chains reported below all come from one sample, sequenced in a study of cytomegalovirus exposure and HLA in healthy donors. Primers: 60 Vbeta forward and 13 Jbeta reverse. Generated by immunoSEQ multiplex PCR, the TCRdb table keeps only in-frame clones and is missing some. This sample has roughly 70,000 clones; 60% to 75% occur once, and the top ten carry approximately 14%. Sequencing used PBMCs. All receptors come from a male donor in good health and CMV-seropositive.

CDR3 bases: TGTGCCAGCAGCAAAGACAGGGATAGCAATCAGCCCCAGCATTTT. Protein sequence: CASSKDRDSNQPQHF. The V gene is TRBV7-9, the J gene TRBJ1-5; 7 nucleotides agree with TRBD1. This CDR3 spans 15 amino acids. Trimming took 5 bases from V and 0 from J; bases not matched to a gene: 4. Germline CDR1 SEHNR, CDR2 FQNEAQ (reference sequence).

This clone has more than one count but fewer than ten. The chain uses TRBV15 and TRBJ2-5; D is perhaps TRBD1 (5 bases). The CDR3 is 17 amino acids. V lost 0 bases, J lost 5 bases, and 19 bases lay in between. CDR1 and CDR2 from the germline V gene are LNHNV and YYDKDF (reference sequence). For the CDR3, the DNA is TGTGCCACCAGCAGAGATAAAAGAACAGGCTTTCTTGAGACCCAGTACTTC. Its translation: CATSRDKRTGFLETQYF.

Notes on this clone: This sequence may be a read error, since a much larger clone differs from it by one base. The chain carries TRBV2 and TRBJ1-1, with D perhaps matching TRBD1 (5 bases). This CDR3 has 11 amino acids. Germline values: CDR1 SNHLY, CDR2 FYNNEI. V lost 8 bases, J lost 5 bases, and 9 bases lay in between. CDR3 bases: TGTGCCAGCGGGGCAGGGACTGAAGCTTTCTTT. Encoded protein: CASGAGTEAFF.

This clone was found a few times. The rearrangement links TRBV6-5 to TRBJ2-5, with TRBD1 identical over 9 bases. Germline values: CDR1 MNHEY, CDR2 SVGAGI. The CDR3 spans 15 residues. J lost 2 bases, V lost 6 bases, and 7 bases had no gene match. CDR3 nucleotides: TGTGCCAGCAGCCACTGGACAGGGGAACAAGAGACCCAGTACTTC. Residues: CASSHWTGEQETQYF.

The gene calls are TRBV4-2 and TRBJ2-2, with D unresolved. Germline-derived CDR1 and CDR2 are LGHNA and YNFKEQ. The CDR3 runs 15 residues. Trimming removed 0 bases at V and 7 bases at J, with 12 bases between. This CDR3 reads CASSQDARIGGELFF. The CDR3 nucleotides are TGTGCCAGCAGCCAAGATGCGCGAATCGGCGGGGAGCTGTTTTTT.

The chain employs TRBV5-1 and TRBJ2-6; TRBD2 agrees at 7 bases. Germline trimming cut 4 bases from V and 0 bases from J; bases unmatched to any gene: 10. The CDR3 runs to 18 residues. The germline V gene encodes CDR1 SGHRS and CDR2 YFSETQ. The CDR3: CASSPAGDSSSGANVLTF. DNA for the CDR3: TGCGCCAGCAGCCCGGCGGGGGATAGCAGCTCTGGGGCCAACGTCCTGACTTTC.

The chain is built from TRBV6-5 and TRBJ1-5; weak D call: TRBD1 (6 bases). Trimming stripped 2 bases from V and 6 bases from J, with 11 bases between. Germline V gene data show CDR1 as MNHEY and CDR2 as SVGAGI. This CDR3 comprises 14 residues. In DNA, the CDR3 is TGTGCCAGCAGTTACACGGACAGTCGTCAGCCCCAGCATTTT. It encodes CASSYTDSRQPQHF.

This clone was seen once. CDR3 protein: CASSEAKRAGGQETQYF. CDR3 sequence (DNA): TGTGCCAGCAGTGAAGCGAAAAGAGCGGGGGGGCAAGAGACCCAGTACTTC. This chain uses TRBV6-1 with TRBJ2-5; 10 nucleotides match TRBD2. Germline V gives CDR1 MNHNS, CDR2 SASEGT. The CDR3 consists of 17 residues. Unmatched junction bases numbered 6, after V lost 0 bases and J lost 2 bases.

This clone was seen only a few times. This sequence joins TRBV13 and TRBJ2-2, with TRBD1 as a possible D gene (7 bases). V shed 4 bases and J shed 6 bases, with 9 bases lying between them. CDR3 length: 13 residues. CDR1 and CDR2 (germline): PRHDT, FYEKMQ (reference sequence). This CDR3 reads CASSSGGPGELFF. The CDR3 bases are TGTGCCAGCAGCTCAGGGGGGCCCGGGGAGCTGTTTTTT. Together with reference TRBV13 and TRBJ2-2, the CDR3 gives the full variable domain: AAGVIQSPRHLIKEKRETATLKCYPIPRHDTVYWYQQGPGQDPQFLISFYEKMQSDKGSIPDRFSAQQFSDYHSELNMSSLELGDSALYFCASSSGGPGELFFGEGSRLTVL.

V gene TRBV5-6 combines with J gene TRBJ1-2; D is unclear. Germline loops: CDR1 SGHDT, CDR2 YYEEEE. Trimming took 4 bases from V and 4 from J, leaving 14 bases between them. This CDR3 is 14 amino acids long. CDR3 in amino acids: CASSPGMDGYGYTF. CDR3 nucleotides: TGTGCCAGCAGCCCGGGGATGGACGGCTATGGCTACACCTTC.

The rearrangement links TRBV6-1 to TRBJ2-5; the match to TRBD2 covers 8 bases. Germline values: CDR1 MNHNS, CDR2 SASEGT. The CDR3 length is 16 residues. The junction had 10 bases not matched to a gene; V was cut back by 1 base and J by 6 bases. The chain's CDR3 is CASSEDEWRGAKTQYF. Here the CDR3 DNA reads TGTGCCAGCAGTGAAGATGAGTGGCGGGGGGCCAAGACCCAGTACTTC.

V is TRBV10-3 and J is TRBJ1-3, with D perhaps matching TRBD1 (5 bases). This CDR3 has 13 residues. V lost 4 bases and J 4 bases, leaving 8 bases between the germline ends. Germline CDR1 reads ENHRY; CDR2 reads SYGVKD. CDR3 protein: CAISAGYGNTIYF. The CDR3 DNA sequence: TGTGCCATCAGTGCAGGGTACGGAAACACCATATATTTT.

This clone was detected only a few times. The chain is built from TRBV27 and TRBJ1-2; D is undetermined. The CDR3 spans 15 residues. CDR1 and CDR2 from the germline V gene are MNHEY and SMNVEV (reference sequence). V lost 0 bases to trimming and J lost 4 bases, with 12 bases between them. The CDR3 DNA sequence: TGTGCCAGCAGTTTATCTATTTACAGCCCCTATGGCTACACCTTC. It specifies CASSLSIYSPYGYTF.

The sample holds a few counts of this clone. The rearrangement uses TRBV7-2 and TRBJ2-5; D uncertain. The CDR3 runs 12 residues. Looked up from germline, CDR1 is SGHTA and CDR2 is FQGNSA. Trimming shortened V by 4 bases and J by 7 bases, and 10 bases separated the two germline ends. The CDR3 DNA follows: TGTGCCAGCAGCTCACTCATCGGGACCCAGTACTTC. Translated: CASSSLIGTQYF.

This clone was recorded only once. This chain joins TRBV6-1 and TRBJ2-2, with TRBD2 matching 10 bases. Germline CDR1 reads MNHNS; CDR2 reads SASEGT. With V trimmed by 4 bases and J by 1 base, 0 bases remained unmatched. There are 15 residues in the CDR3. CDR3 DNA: TGTGCCAGCAGTGGGACTAGCGGGAACACCGGGGAGCTGTTTTTT. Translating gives CASSGTSGNTGELFF.

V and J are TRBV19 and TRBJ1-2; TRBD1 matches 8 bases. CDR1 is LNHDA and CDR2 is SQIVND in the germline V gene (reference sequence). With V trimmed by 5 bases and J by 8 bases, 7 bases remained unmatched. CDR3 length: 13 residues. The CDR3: CASSLDRAGGYTF. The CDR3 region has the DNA TGTGCCAGTAGTTTGGACAGGGCAGGGGGCTACACCTTC.

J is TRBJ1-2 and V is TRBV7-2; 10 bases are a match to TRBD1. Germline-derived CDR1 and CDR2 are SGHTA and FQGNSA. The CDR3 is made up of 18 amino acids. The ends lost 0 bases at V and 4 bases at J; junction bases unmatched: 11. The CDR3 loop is CASSLAQTGGDLSYGYTF. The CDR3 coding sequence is TGTGCCAGCAGCTTAGCGCAGACAGGGGGCGACCTCTCCTATGGCTACACCTTC.

The CDR3 sequence is CASSDPSGVSYEQYF. The CDR3 nucleotides read TGTGCCAGCAGTGACCCGAGCGGAGTATCCTACGAGCAGTACTTC. V and J are TRBV6-1 and TRBJ2-7; D may be TRBD2 (5 bases). The CDR3 extends over 15 amino acids. The V gene lost 3 bases and the J gene lost 1 base, with 13 bases spanning the gap. Germline V gene lookup returns CDR1 MNHNS and CDR2 SASEGT.

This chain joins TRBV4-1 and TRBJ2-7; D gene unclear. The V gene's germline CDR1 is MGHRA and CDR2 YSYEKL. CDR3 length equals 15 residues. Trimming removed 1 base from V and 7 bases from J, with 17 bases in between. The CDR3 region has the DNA TGCGCCAGCAGCCAAGCCTCCGCACGGGTCTCAGAGCAGTACTTC. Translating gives CASSQASARVSEQYF.

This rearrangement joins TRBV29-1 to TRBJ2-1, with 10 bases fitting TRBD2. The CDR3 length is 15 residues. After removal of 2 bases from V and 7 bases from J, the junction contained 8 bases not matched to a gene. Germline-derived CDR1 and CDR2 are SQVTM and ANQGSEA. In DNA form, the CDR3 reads TGCAGCGTTGAATCTAGCGGGAGACGGAGGAATGAGCAGTTCTTC. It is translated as CSVESSGRRRNEQFF.

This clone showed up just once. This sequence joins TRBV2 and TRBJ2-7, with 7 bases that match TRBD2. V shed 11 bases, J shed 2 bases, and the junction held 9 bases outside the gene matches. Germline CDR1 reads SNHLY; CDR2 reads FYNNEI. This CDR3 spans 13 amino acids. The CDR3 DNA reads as TGTGCCGTCGGACTAGGGGTTCCCTACGAGCAGTACTTC. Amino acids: CAVGLGVPYEQYF.

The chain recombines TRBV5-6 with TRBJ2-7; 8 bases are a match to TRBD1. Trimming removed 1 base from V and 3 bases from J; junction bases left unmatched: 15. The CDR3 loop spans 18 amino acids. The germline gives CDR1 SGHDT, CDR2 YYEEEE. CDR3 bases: TGTGCCAGCAGCTTGTTTACAGGGGGTCTAGTCGAACTCTACGAGCAGTACTTC. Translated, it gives CASSLFTGGLVELYEQYF.

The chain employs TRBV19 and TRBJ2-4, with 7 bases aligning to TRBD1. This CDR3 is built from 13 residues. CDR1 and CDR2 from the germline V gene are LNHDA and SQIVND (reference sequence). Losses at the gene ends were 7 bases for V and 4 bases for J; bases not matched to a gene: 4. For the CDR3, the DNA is TGTGCCAGTATTGGGGACAGAAAAAACATTCAGTACTTC. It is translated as CASIGDRKNIQYF.

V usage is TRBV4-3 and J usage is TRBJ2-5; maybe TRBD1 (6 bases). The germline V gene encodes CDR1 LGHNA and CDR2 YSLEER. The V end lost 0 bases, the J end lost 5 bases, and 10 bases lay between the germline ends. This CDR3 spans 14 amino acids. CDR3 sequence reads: CASSQDDRFETQYF. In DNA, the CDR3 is TGCGCCAGCAGCCAAGATGACAGGTTTGAGACCCAGTACTTC.

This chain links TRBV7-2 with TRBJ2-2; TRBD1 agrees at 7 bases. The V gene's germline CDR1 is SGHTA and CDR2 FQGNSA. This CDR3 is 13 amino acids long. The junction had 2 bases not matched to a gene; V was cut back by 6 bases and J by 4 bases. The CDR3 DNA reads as TGTGCCAGCAGGTACAGGGGCACCGGGGAGCTGTTTTTT. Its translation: CASRYRGTGELFF.

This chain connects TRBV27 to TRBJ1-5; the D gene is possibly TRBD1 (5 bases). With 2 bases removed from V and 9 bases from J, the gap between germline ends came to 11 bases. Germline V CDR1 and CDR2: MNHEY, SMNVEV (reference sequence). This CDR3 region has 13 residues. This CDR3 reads CASSLILQGPQHF. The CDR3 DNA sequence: TGTGCCAGCAGTTTAATACTCCAGGGGCCCCAGCATTTT.

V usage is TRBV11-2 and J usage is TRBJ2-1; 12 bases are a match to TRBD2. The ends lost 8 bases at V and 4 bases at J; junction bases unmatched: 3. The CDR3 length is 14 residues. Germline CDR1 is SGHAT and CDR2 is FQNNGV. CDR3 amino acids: CASVLAGGYNEQFF. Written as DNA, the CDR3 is TGTGCCAGCGTTCTAGCGGGGGGGTACAATGAGCAGTTCTTC.

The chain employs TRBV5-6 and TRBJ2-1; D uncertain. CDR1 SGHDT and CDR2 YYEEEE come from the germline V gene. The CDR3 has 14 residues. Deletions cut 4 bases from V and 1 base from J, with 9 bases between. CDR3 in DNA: TGTGCCAGCAGCCCTAGGTCATCCTACAATGAGCAGTTCTTC. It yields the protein CASSPRSSYNEQFF. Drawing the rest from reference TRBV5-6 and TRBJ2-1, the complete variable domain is DAGVTQSPTHLIKTRGQQVTLRCSPKSGHDTVSWYQQALGQGPQFIFQYYEEEERQRGNFPDRFSGHQFPNYSSELNVNALLLGDSALYLCASSPRSSYNEQFFGPGTRLTVL.

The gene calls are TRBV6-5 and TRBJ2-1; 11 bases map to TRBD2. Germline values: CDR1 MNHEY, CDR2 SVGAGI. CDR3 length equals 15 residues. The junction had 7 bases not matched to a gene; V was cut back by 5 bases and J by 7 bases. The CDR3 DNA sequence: TGTGCCAGCAGTGTTGGACTAGCGGGCGCTAATGAGCAGTTCTTC. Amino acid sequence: CASSVGLAGANEQFF.

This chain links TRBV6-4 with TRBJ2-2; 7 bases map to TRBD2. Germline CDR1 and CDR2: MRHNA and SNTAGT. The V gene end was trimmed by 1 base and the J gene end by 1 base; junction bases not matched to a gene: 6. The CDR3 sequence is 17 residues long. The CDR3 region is CASSDLATSMNTGELFF. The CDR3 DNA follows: TGTGCCAGCAGTGACTTAGCGACTAGCATGAACACCGGGGAGCTGTTTTTT.